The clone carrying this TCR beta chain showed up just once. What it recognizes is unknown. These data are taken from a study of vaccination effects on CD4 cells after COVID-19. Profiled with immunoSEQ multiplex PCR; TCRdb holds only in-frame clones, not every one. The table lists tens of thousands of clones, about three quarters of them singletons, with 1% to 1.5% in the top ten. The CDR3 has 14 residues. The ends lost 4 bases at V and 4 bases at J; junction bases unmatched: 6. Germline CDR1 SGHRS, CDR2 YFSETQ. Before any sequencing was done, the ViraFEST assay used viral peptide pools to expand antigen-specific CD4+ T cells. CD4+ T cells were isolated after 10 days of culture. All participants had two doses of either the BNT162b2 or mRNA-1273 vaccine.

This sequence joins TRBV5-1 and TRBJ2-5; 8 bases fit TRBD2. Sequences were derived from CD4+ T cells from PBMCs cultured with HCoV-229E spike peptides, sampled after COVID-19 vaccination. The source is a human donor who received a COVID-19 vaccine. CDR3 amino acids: CASSPGGVGETQYF. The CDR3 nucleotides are TGCGCCAGCAGCCCGGGGGGGGTTGGAGAGACCCAGTACTTC.